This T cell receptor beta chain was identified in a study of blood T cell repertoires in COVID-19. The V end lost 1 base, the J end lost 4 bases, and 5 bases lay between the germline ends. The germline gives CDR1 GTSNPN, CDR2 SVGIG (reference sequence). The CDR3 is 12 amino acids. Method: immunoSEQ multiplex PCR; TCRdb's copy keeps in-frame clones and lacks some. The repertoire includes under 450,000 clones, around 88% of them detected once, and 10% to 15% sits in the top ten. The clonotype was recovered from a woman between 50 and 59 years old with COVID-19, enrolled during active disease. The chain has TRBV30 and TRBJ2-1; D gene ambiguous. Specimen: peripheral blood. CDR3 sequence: CAWSESYNEQFF. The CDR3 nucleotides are TGTGCCTGGAGTGAATCATACAATGAGCAGTTCTTC.